One T cell receptor beta chain is described in this entry. This CDR3 contains 13 residues. In germline, CDR1 is SGDLS, CDR2 YYNGEE. V shed 3 bases and J 4 bases; nucleotides not matched to a gene: 1. Assay: immunoSEQ multiplex PCR; the TCRdb copy retains only in-frame clones and omits some. Among 55,000 to 75,000 clones listed, about 80% were seen once. The data stem from a study of blood T cell repertoires in COVID-19. Turning to the study itself: Acute and convalescent COVID-19 samples came from the United States, Italy and Spain.

The receptor's source is an elderly man with COVID-19, enrolled during active disease. The sequenced sample consisted of peripheral blood. This chain joins TRBV9 and TRBJ2-3; TRBD1 agrees at 8 bases. The CDR3 DNA reads TGTGCCAGCAGCGCGGACAGGGCAGATACGCAGTATTTT. Amino acid sequence: CASSADRADTQYF.